The entry below gives a single TCR beta chain sequence along with its context. The antigen is undetermined. In germline, CDR1 is LNHDA, CDR2 SQIVND (reference sequence). The CDR3 extends over 11 amino acids. The V end was cut by 9 bases, the J end by 6 bases, with 8 bases between. This specimen belongs to a study of cytomegalovirus exposure and HLA in healthy donors. Primers: 60 Vbeta forward and 13 Jbeta reverse. Sequenced by immunoSEQ multiplex PCR; TCRdb stores in-frame clones only, minus some. The sample has some 130,000 clones, around 63% seen once. Notes on the study in general: Later genetic work tied a missense DCLRE1C variant to beta-chain V and J trimming.

Material for sequencing was PBMCs. This TCR came from a human donor in good health. The rearrangement uses TRBV19 and TRBJ2-2; D may be TRBD2 (5 bases). DNA of the CDR3: TGTGCCAGCCACGGGGCCGGGGAGCTGTTTTTT. Translating it yields CASHGAGELFF. The full variable domain, rest sourced from reference TRBV19 and TRBJ2-2, is DGGITQSPKYLFRKEGQNVTLSCEQNLNHDAMYWYRQDPGQGLRLIYYSQIVNDFQKGDIAEGYSVSREKKESFPLTVTSAQKNPTAFYLCASHGAGELFFGEGSRLTVL.